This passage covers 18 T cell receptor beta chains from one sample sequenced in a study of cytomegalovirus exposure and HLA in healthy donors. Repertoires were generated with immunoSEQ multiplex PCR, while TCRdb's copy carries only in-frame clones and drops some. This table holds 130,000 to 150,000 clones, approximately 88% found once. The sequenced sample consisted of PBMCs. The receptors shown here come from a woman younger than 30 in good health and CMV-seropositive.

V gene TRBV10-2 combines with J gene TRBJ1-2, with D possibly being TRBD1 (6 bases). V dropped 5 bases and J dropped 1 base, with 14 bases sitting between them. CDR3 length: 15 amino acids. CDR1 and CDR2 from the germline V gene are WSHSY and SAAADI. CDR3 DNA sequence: TGCGCCAGCAGTCCCGGGACAACTAATAACTATGGCTACACCTTC. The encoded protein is CASSPGTTNNYGYTF.

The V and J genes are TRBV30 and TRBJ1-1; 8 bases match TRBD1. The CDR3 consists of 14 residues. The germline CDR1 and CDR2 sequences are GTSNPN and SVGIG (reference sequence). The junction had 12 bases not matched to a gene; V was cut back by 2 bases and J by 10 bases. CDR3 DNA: TGTGCCTGGAGTTCCGTTCTGACAGGGGTTAGAGCTTTCTTT. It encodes CAWSSVLTGVRAFF.

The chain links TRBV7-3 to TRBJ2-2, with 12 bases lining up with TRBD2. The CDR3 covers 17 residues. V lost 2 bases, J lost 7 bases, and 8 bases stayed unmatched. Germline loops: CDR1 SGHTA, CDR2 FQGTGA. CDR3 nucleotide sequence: TGTGCCAGCAGCTTACTAGCGGGAGGGCCAGGGAACGGGGAGCTGTTTTTT. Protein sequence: CASSLLAGGPGNGELFF.

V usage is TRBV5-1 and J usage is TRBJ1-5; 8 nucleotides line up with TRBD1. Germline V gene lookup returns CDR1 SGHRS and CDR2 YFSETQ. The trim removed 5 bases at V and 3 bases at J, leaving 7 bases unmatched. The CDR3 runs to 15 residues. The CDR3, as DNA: TGCGCCAGCAGTTATGGACAGGGACCCAATCAGCCCCAGCATTTT. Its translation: CASSYGQGPNQPQHF.

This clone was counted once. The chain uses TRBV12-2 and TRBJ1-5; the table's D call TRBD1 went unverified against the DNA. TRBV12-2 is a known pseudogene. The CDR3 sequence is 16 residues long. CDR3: CASRLASYRESQPQHF. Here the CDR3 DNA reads TGTGCAAGTCGCTTAGCGTCTTACAGGGAATCCCAGCCCCAGCATTTT.

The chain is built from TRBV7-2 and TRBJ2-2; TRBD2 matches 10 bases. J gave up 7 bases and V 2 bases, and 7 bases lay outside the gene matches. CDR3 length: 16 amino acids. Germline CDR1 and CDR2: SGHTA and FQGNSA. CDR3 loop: CASSLPSGRVNGELFF. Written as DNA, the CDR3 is TGTGCCAGCAGCTTACCCAGCGGGAGGGTTAACGGGGAGCTGTTTTTT. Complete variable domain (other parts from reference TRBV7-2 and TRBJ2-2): GAGVSQSPSNKVTEKGKDVELRCDPISGHTALYWYRQSLGQGLEFLIYFQGNSAPDKSGLPSDRFSAERTGGSVSTLTIQRTQQEDSAVYLCASSLPSGRVNGELFFGEGSRLTVL.

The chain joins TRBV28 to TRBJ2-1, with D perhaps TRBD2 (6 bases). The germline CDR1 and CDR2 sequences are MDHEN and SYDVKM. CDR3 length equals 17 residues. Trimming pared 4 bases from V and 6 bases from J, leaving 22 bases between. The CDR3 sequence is CASSSYLASLSINEQFF. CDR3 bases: TGTGCCAGCAGTTCTTACCTAGCGTCGCTCTCGATCAATGAGCAGTTCTTC.

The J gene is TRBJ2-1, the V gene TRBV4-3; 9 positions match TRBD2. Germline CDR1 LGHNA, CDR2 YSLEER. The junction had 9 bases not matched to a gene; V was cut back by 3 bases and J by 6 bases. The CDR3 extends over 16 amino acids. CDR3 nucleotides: TGCGCCAGCAGCCATTACGGGACTAGCAAGAGCAATGAGCAGTTCTTC. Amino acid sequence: CASSHYGTSKSNEQFF.

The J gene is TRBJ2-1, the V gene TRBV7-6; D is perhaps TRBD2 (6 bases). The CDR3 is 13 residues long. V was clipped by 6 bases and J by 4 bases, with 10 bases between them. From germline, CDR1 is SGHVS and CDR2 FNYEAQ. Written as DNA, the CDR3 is TGTGCCAGCAGTTTTCTAGCGTACAATGAGCAGTTCTTC. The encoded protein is CASSFLAYNEQFF. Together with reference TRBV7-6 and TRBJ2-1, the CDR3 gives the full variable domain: GAGVSQSPRYKVTKRGQDVALRCDPISGHVSLYWYRQALGQGPEFLTYFNYEAQQDKSGLPNDRFSAERPEGSISTLTIQRTEQRDSAMYRCASSFLAYNEQFFGPGTRLTVL.

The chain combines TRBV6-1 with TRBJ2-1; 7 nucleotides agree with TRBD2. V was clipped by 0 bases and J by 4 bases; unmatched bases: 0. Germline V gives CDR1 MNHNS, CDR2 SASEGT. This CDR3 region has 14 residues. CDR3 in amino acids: CASSEAGGYNEQFF. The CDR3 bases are TGTGCCAGCAGTGAAGCGGGAGGGTACAATGAGCAGTTCTTC.

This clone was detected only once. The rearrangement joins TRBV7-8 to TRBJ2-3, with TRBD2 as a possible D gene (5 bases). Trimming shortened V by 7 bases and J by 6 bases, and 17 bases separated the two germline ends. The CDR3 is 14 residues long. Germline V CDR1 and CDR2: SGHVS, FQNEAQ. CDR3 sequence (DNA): TGTGCCAGCACCCAATTGACTACGGCGGATACGCAGTATTTT. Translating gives CASTQLTTADTQYF.

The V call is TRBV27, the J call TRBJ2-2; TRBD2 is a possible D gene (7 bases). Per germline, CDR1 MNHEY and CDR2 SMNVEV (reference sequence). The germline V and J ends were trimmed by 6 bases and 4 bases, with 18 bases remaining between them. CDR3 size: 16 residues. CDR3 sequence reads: CASRKGGGSGTGELFF. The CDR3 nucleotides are TGTGCCAGCAGAAAAGGGGGGGGGTCGGGCACCGGGGAGCTGTTTTTT.

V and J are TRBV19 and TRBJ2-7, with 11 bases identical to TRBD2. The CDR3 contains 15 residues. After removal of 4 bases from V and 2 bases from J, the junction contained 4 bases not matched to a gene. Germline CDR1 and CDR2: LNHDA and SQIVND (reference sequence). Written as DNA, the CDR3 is TGTGCCAGTAGTAGGATACTAGCGGGAGCCTACGAGCAGTACTTC. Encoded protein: CASSRILAGAYEQYF.

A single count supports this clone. The CDR3 coding sequence is TGCAGCGTTGAAGATCGAGGGGGGGGACAGGGAGGCAATGAGCAGTTCTTC. It specifies CSVEDRGGGQGGNEQFF. This sequence joins TRBV29-1 and TRBJ2-1; 9 bases map to TRBD1. The J segment lost 6 bases and the V segment lost 0 bases, leaving 12 bases of the junction unmatched. CDR1 is SQVTM, CDR2 ANQGSEA, per germline. The CDR3 totals 17 residues.

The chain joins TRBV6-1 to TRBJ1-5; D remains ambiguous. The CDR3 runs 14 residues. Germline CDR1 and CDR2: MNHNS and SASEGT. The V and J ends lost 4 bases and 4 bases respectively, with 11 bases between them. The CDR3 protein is CASSVEDRNQPQHF. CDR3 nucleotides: TGTGCCAGCAGTGTGGAGGACCGAAATCAGCCCCAGCATTTT.

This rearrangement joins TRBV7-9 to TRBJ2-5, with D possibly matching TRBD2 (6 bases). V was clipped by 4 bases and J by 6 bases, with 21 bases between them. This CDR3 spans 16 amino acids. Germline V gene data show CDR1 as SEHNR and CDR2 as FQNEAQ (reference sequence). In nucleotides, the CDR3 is TGTGCCAGCAGCTCCCAGGGAGGATGGGTCTCCCAGACCCAGTACTTC. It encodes CASSSQGGWVSQTQYF.

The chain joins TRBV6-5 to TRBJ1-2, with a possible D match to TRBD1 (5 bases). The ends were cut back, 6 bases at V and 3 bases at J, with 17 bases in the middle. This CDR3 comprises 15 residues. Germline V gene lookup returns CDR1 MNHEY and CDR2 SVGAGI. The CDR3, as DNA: TGTGCCAGCAGCCTATCGGGGGGGATCGACTATGGCTACACCTTC. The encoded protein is CASSLSGGIDYGYTF.

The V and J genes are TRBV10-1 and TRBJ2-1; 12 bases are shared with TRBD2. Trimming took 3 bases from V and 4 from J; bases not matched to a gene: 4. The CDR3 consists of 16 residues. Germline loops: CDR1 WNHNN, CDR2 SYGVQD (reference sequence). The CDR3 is CASSDGLAGSYNEQFF. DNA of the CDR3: TGCGCCAGCAGTGACGGACTAGCGGGAAGTTACAATGAGCAGTTCTTC.